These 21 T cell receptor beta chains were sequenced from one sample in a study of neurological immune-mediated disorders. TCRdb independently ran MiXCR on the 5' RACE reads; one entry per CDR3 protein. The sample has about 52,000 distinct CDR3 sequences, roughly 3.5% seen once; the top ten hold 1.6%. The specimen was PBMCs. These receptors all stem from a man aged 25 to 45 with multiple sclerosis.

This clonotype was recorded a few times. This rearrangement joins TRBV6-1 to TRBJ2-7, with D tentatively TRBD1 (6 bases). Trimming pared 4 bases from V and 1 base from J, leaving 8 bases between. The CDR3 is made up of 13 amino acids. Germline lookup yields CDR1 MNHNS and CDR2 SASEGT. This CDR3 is CASSAQGSYEQYF. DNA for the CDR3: TGTGCCAGCAGTGCACAGGGTTCCTACGAGCAGTACTTC.

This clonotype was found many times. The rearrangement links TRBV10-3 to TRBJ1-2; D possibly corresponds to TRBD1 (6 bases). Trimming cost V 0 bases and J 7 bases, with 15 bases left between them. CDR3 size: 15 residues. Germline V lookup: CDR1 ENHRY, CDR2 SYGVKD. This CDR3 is CAISESGTRPRGYTF. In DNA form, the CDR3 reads TGTGCCATCAGTGAGTCGGGGACAAGGCCCCGTGGCTACACCTTC.

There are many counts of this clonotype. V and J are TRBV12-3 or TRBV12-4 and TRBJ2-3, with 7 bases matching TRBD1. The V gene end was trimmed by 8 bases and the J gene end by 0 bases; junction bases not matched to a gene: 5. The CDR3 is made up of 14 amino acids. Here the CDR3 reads CASGRDSSTDTQYF. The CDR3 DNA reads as TGTGCCAGCGGTCGGGACAGTAGCACAGATACGCAGTATTTT.

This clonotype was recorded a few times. CDR3 loop: CASSSSGRAYNEQFF. The CDR3 DNA follows: TGTGCCAGCAGTTCTAGCGGGAGGGCCTACAATGAGCAGTTCTTC. The chain uses TRBV6-5 and TRBJ2-1, with 12 bases that match TRBD2. V dropped 4 bases and J dropped 2; count of bases not matched to a gene: 0. Germline loops: CDR1 MNHEY, CDR2 SVGAGI. The CDR3 extends over 15 amino acids.

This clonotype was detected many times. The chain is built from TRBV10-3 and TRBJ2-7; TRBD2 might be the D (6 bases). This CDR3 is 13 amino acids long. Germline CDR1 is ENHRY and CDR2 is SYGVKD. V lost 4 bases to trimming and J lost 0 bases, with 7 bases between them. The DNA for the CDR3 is TGTGCCATCAGTGCCGGGAGCTCCTACGAGCAGTACTTC. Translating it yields CAISAGSSYEQYF.

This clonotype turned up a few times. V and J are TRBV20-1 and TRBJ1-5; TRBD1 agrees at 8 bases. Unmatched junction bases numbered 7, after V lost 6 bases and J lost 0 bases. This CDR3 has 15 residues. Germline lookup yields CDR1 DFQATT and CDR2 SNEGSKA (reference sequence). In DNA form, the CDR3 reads TGCAGTGCCGGGACAGGCGGAAATAGCAATCAGCCCCAGCATTTT. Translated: CSAGTGGNSNQPQHF.

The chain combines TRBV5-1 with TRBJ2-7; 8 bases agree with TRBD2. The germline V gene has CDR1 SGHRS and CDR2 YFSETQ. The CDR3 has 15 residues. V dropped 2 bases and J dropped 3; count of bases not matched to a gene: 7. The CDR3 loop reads CASSFFAGGNYEQYF. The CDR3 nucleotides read TGCGCCAGCAGCTTCTTTGCGGGGGGAAACTACGAGCAGTACTTC.

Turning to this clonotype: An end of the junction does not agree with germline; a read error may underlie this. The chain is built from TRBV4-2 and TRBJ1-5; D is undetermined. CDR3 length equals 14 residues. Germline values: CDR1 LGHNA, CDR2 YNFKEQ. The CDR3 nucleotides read TGTGCCAGCAGCCATCGCGGGAAAAATCAGCCCCAGAATTTT. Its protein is CASSHRGKNQPQNF.

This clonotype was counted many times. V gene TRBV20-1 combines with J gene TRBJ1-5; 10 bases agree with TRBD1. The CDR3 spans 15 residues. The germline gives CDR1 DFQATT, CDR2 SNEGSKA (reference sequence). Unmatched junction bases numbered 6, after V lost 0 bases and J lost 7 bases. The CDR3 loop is CSARDRQGANQPQHF. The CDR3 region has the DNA TGCAGTGCTAGAGATCGACAGGGGGCTAACCAGCCCCAGCATTTT.

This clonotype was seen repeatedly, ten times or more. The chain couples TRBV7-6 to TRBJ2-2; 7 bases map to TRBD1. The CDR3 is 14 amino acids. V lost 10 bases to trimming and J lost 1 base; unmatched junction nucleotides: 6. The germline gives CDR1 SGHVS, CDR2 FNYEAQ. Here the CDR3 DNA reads TGTGCCACCTCCGGGACAGAGAACACCGGGGAGCTGTTTTTT. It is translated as CATSGTENTGELFF.

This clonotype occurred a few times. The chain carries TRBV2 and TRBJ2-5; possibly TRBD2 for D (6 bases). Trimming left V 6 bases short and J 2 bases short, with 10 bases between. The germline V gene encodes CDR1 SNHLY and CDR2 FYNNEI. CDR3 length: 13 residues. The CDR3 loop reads CASRGGVQETQYF. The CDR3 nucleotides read TGTGCCAGCAGGGGGGGAGTGCAAGAGACCCAGTACTTC.

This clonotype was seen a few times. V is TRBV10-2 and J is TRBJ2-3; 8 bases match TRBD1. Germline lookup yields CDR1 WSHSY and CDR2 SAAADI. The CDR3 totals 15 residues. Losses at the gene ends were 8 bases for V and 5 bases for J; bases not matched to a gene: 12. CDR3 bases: TGCGCCAGCGATGGTCGGACAGGGACGGGAGATACGCAGTATTTT. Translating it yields CASDGRTGTGDTQYF.

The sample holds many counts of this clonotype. The CDR3 loop is CASSQRRAGANTGELFF. CDR3 nucleotides: TGCGCCAGCAGCCAAAGGAGGGCGGGGGCGAACACCGGGGAGCTGTTTTTT. The V and J genes are TRBV4-1 and TRBJ2-2, with 7 bases matching TRBD2. V lost 2 bases, J lost 0 bases, and 6 bases stayed unmatched. CDR1 and CDR2 (germline): MGHRA, YSYEKL. CDR3 length: 17 amino acids.

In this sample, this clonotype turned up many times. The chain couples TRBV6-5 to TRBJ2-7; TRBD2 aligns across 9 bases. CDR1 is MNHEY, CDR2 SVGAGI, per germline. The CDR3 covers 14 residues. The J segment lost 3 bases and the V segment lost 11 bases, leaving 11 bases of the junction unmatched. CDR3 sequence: CASTPLRGGYEQYF. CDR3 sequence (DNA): TGTGCCTCTACCCCCCTGCGGGGGGGCTACGAGCAGTACTTC.

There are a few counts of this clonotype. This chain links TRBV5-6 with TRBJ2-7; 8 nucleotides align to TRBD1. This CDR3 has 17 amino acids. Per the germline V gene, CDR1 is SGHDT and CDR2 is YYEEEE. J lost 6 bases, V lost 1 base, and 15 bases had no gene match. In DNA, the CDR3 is TGTGCCAGCAGCTTGTTTGACAGGGGCCCAACCTTCCTCGAGCAGTACTTC. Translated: CASSLFDRGPTFLEQYF.

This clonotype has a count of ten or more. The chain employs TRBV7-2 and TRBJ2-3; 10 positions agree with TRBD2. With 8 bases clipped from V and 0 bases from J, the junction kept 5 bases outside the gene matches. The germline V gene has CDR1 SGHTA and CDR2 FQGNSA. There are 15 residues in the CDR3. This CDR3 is CASRGLAVSTDTQYF. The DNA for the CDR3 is TGTGCCAGCCGCGGACTAGCGGTGAGCACAGATACGCAGTATTTT. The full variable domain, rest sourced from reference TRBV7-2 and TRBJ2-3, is GAGVSQSPSNKVTEKGKDVELRCDPISGHTALYWYRQSLGQGLEFLIYFQGNSAPDKSGLPSDRFSAERTGGSVSTLTIQRTQQEDSAVYLCASRGLAVSTDTQYFGPGTRLTVL.

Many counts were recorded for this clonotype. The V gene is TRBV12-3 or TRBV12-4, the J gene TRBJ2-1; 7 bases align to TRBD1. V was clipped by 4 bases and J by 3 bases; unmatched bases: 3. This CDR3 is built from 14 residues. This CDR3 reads CASSSDRDYNEQFF. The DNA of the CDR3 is TGTGCCAGCAGTTCTGACAGGGACTACAATGAGCAGTTCTTC.

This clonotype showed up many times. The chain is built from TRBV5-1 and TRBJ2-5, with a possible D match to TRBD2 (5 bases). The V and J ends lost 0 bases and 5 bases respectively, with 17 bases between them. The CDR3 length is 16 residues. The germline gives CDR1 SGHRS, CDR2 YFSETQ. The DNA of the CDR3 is TGCGCCAGCAGCTTGGAGCGGAGGTCCGGTTCGGAGACCCAGTACTTC. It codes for CASSLERRSGSETQYF.

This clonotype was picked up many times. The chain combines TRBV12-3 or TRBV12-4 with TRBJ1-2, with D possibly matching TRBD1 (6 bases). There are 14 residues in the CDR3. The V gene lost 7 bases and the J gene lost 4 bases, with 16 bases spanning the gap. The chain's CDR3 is CASINTGTPYGYTF. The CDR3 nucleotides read TGTGCCAGCATTAACACCGGGACACCCTATGGCTACACCTTC.

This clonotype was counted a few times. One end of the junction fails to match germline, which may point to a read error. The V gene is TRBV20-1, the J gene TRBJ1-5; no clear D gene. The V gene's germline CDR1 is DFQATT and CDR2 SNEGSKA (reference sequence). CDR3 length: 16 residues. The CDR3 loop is CSAIPNRGLSNQPRHF. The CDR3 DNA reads TGCAGTGCTATCCCGAACCGAGGGCTGAGCAATCAGCCCCGGCATTTT.

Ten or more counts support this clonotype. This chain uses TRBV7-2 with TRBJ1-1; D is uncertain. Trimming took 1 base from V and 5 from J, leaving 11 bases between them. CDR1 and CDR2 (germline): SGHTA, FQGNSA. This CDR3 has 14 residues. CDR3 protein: CASSLVASGTEAFF. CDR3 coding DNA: TGTGCCAGCAGCTTAGTGGCCTCGGGGACTGAAGCTTTCTTT.